These T cell receptor beta chains were read from a single sample in a study of cytomegalovirus exposure and HLA in healthy donors. Some clones are missing from TCRdb's copy, which holds only in-frame ones; the method was immunoSEQ multiplex PCR. The sample consists of some 200,000 clones, over 70% of them appearing once. Input material: PBMCs. Receptors originate from a man aged 50 or older in good health and CMV-seronegative. Each CDR3 is given with its conserved first and last residue. A D gene is named only where the DNA matches it firmly. A row's size may be missing; if present it is once, few, many or a size class.

J: TRBJ1-4
V: TRBV19
D: NA
size: NA
DNA: TGTGCCAGTAGGACAGGAACTGCAACTAATGAAAAACTGTTTTTT
CDR3: CASRTGTATNEKLFF

J: TRBJ2-3
V: TRBV7-3
D: NA
size: NA
DNA: TGTGCCAGCGGTGCGGGACTCCCCACAGATACGCAGTATTTT
CDR3: CASGAGLPTDTQYF

J: TRBJ1-4
V: TRBV7-2
D: TRBD1
size: once
DNA: TGTGCCAGCAGCTGGGCCGGGACAGGGCTCGAAAAACTGTTTTTT
CDR3: CASSWAGTGLEKLFF

J: TRBJ2-1
V: TRBV11-2
D: NA
size: NA
DNA: TGTGCCAGCAGCTCCCTTAGGGGGACACAATACAATGAGCAGTTCTTC
CDR3: CASSSLRGTQYNEQFF

J: TRBJ2-5
V: TRBV7-9
D: NA
size: NA
DNA: TGTTCCAGCGAGGCGGGGCGGGAGACCCAGTACTTC
CDR3: CSSEAGRETQYF

J: TRBJ2-7
V: TRBV7-6
D: TRBD2
size: few
DNA: TGTGCCAGCAGCTTATCTAGCGGGAGCTCCTACGAGCAGTACTTC
CDR3: CASSLSSGSSYEQYF

J: TRBJ2-1
V: TRBV7-9
D: NA
size: NA
DNA: TGTTCCAGCAGCTTAGCCCTCTGGGGGGTTGAGCAGTTCTTC
CDR3: CSSSLALWGVEQFF

J: TRBJ2-5
V: TRBV27
D: NA
size: NA
DNA: TGTGCCAGCAGTTCGCTAGGGGGGGAAGAGACCCAGTACTTC
CDR3: CASSSLGGEETQYF

J: TRBJ2-1
V: TRBV9
D: NA
size: NA
DNA: TGTGCCAGCAGCGCGGGGTGGAATGAGCAGTTCTTC
CDR3: CASSAGWNEQFF

J: TRBJ2-7
V: TRBV4-1
D: NA
size: NA
DNA: TGCGCCAGCAGCCAAGAGCTCACTGGAGCCTACGAGCAGTACTTC
CDR3: CASSQELTGAYEQYF

J: TRBJ1-6
V: TRBV5-6
D: TRBD1
size: NA
DNA: TGTGCCAGCAGCAGCAGACAGGGATTCCTAGTACATTCACCCCTCCACTTT
CDR3: CASSSRQGFLVHSPLHF

J: TRBJ2-3
V: TRBV5-6
D: NA
size: once
DNA: TGTGCCAGCAGCCCCCGGCGGATCACAGATACGCAGTATTTT
CDR3: CASSPRRITDTQYF

J: TRBJ1-2
V: TRBV7-3
D: TRBD1
size: NA
DNA: TGTGCCAGCAGCCCTGGACAGGGGGCTGGCTACACCTTC
CDR3: CASSPGQGAGYTF

J: TRBJ2-3
V: TRBV5-1
D: TRBD1
size: NA
DNA: TGCGCCAGCAGCGCCGGGACAGGGGGAGTAGATACGCAGTATTTT
CDR3: CASSAGTGGVDTQYF

J: TRBJ1-2
V: TRBV4-1
D: NA
size: NA
DNA: TGCGCCAGCAGCCAAGTTGGGCCTTCTGTGGACTATGGCTACACCTTC
CDR3: CASSQVGPSVDYGYTF

J: TRBJ1-6
V: TRBV11-3
D: NA
size: once
DNA: TGTGCCAGCAGCTCGGGGGTTAATAATTCACCCCTCCACTTT
CDR3: CASSSGVNNSPLHF

J: TRBJ2-7
V: TRBV11-1
D: TRBD1
size: NA
DNA: TGTGCCAGCAGCCCATACCAGGGACAGGGCTACGAGCAGTACTTC
CDR3: CASSPYQGQGYEQYF

J: TRBJ1-4
V: TRBV2
D: TRBD1
size: few
DNA: TGTGCCATCAGGGGGAGGGAAAAACTGTTTTTT
CDR3: CAIRGREKLFF

J: TRBJ2-3
V: TRBV7-9
D: TRBD2
size: NA
DNA: TGTGCCAGCAGCTCAGGGAGGGAGGCGGCAGATACGCAGTATTTT
CDR3: CASSSGREAADTQYF

J: TRBJ1-1
V: TRBV5-7
D: TRBD1
size: NA
DNA: TGTGCCAGCGCAGGGGGTGAAGCTTTCTTT
CDR3: CASAGGEAFF

J: TRBJ2-5
V: TRBV7-2
D: NA
size: NA
DNA: TGTGCCAGCAGCTTGTGGGTGGGGCCACAAGAGACCCAGTACTTC
CDR3: CASSLWVGPQETQYF

J: TRBJ2-1
V: TRBV27
D: TRBD1
size: NA
DNA: TGTGCCAGCAGTCAAAAACCGGGACAGGGCCCCTACAATGAGCAGTTCTTC
CDR3: CASSQKPGQGPYNEQFF

J: TRBJ1-3
V: TRBV9
D: NA
size: NA
DNA: TGTGCCAGCAGCGTAGCTACTGGGCTTGGAAACACCATATATTTT
CDR3: CASSVATGLGNTIYF

J: TRBJ1-5
V: TRBV4-1
D: NA
size: few
DNA: TGCGCCAGCAGCCAAGATGGCAGGGGAGATCTACAGCCCCAGCATTTT
CDR3: CASSQDGRGDLQPQHF

J: TRBJ2-5
V: TRBV7-9
D: TRBD1
size: NA
DNA: TGTGCCAGCAGCCCCGGGACAGGGTGGGAAGAGACCCAGTACTTC
CDR3: CASSPGTGWEETQYF

J: TRBJ2-3
V: TRBV9
D: NA
size: NA
DNA: TGTGCCAGCAGCGTTCTAGATACGCAGTATTTT
CDR3: CASSVLDTQYF

J: TRBJ2-3
V: TRBV5-4
D: TRBD2
size: NA
DNA: TGTGCCAGCAGCCCAGCGGGGGGCCAGGATACGCAGTATTTT
CDR3: CASSPAGGQDTQYF

J: TRBJ1-4
V: TRBV7-2
D: NA
size: NA
DNA: TGTGCCAGCAGCTTGAGTAGGGGGGGTGAAAAACTGTTTTTT
CDR3: CASSLSRGGEKLFF

J: TRBJ1-2
V: TRBV7-2
D: NA
size: NA
DNA: TGTGCCAGCAGCTTATCAGACAGCCGACCGGGCTACACCTTC
CDR3: CASSLSDSRPGYTF